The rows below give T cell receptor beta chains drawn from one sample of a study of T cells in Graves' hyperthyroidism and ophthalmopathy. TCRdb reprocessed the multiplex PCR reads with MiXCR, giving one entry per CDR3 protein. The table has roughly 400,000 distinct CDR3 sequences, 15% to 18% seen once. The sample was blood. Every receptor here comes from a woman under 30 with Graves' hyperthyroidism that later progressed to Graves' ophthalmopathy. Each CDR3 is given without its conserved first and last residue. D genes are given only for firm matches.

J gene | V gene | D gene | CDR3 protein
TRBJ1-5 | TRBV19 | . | ASGKNQAINQPQH
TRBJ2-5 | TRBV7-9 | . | ASSLEGSGPQETQY
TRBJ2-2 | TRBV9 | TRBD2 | ASGLANTGELF
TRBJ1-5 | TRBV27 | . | ASGGTPHQPQH
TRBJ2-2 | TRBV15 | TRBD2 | ATSRYSGSRTGELF
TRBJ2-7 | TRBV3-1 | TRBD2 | ASSPSGGALYEQY
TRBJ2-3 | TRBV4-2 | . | ASRRRTGVRGDTQY
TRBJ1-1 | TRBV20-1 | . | SARVRGGEAF
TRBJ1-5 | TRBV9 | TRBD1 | ASSVTGRSNQPQH
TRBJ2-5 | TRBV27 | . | ASTRLDSRETQY
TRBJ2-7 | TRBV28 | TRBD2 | ASSLFSGTSYEQY
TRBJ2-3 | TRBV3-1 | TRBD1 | ASSRDRGLTDTQY
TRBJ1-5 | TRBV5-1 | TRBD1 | ASSPGQSNKPQH
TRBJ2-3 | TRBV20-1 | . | SARQKGVMTDTQY
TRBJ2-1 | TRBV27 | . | ASSSMHEQF
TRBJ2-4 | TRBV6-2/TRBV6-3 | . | ASSAQGAFSKNIQY
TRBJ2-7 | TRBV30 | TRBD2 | AWFGLASGEVAREQY
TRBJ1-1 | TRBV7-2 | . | ASSLGYTTEAF
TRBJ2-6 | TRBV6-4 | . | ASSEGGGGANVLT
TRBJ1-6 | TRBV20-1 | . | SARNIKGLVSSPLH
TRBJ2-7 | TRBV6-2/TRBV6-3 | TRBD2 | ASSVLAGGTYEQY
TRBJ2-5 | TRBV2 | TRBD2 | ASSELWAGVGQETQY
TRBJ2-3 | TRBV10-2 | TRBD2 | ASSEAGGTPSTDTQY
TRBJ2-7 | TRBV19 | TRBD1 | ASSIDLYRGLSSYEQY
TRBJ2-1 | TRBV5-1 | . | ASSPRLVNEQF
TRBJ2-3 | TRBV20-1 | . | SARDFLGSDTQY
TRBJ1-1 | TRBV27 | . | ASSLYRVGANTEAF
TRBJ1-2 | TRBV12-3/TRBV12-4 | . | ASSLGQVGGYT
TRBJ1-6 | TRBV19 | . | ASRGRSALNSPLH
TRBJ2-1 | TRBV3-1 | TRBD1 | ASSPPGTGYNEQF
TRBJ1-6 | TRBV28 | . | ASSPIGGGYNSPLH
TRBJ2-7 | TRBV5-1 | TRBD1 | ASSSWTGRYEQY
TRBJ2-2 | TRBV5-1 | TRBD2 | ASSLLAGGPAGELF
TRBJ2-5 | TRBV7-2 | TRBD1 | ASSQPDRGAQY
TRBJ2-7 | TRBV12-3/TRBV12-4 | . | ASSPQGSEQY
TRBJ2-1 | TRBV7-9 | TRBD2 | ASSHPAGTSDLGSYNEQF
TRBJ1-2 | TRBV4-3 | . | ASSQDSTGPYT
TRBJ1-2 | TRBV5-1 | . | ASSPTGTNHGYT
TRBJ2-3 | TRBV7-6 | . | ASSSQDTQY
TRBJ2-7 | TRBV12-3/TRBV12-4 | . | ASSPPTGLSYEQY
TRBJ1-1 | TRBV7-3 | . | ASSLKGEYTEAF
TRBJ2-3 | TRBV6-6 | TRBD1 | ASSYGTAPSTDTQY
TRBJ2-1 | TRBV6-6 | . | ASSYSRLSGNEQF
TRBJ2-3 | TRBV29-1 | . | SVVATGRTDTQY
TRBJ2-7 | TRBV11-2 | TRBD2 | ASSSETSGTYEQY
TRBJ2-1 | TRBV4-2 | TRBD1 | ASSQDPDREQF
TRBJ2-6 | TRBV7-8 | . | ASSLTWTGANVLT
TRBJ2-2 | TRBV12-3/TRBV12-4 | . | ASSTDPLAGELF
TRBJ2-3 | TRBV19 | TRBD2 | ASSMAGRGTDTQY
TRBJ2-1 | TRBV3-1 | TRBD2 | ASSRPSGISYNEQF
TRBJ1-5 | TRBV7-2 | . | ASSPGAWTQPQH
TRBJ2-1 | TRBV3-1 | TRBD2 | ASSQERLAGNEQF
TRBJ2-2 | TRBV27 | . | ASSLLARLVTGELF
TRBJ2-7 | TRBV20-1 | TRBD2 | SARGSGSLRYEQY